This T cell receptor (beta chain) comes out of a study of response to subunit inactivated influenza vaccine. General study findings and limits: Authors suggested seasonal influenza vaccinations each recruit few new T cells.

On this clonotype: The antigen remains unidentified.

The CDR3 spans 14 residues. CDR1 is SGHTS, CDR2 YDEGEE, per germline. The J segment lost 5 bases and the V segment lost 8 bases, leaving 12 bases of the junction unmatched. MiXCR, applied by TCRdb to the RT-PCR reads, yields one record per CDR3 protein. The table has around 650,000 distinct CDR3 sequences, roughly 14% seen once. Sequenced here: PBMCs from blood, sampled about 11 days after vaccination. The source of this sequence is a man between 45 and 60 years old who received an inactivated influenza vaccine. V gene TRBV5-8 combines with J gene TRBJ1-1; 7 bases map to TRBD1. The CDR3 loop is CASKREGARTEAFF. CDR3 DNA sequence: TGTGCCAGTAAGAGGGAGGGGGCTCGGACTGAAGCTTTCTTT.